A single T cell receptor beta chain is shown here with its context. Its antigen is as yet unknown. The data are from a study of cytomegalovirus exposure and HLA in healthy donors. Study outcomes and limitations: According to an earlier analysis, most TCR beta V segments yielded productive rearrangements about 90% or about 30% of the time. Among TCR sequences, most were rare, though some public TCRs appeared in many donors. A missense variant in DCLRE1C was later tied to TCR beta V- and J-gene trimming.

Primers included in the PCR were 60 Vbeta and 13 Jbeta primers. Profiling relied on immunoSEQ multiplex PCR, and the TCRdb table lists in-frame clones only, not all of them. The sample yields around 150,000 clones, roughly 77% seen once. This CDR3 spans 14 amino acids. Germline assignment: CDR1 SGHDT and CDR2 YYEEEE. Deletions cut 4 bases from V and 0 bases from J, with 9 bases between. The chain combines TRBV5-6 with TRBJ2-3; the D gene is possibly TRBD2 (5 bases). The TCR originated in a woman between 18 and 29 years old in good health and CMV-seronegative. The source material was PBMCs. The chain's CDR3 is CASSPGLSTDTQYF. The CDR3 coding sequence is TGTGCCAGCAGCCCAGGACTCAGCACAGATACGCAGTATTTT.